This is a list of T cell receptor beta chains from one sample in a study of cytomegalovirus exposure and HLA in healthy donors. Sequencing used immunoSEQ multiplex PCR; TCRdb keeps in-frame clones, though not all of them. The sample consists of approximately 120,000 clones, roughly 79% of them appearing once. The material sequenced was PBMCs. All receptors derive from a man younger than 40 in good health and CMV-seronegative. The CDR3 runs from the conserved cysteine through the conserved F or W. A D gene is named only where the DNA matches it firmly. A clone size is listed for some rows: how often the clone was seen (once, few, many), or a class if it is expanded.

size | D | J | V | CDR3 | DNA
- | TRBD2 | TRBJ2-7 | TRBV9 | CASSLSGGYEQYF | TGTGCCAGCAGCCTGAGCGGGGGCTACGAGCAGTACTTC
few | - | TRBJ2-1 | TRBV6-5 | CASKGLPTYNEQFF | TGTGCCAGCAAGGGACTCCCAACCTACAATGAGCAGTTCTTC
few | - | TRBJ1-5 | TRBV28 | CASIGGNQPQHF | TGTGCCAGCATCGGGGGCAATCAGCCCCAGCATTTT
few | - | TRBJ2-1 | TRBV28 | CASSSGLNNEQFF | TGTGCCAGCAGTTCCGGACTTAACAATGAGCAGTTCTTC
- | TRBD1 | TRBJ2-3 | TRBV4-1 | CASSQDPWTGEADTQYF | TGCGCCAGCAGCCAAGATCCGTGGACAGGGGAAGCAGATACGCAGTATTTT
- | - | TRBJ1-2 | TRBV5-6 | CASSLGSIYGYTF | TGTGCCAGCAGCCTCGGTAGCATCTATGGCTACACCTTC
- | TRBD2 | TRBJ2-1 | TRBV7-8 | CASSLVLLAGRYNEQFF | TGTGCCAGCAGCTTAGTGCTACTAGCGGGACGTTACAATGAGCAGTTCTTC
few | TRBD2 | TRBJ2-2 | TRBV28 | CASSRAGADTGELFF | TGTGCCAGCAGTCGAGCGGGAGCGGACACCGGGGAGCTGTTTTTT
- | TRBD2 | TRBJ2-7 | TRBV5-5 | CASSFGLGADEQYF | TGTGCCAGCAGCTTTGGACTAGGGGCGGACGAGCAGTACTTC
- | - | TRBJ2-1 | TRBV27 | CASSHTGNEQFF | TGTGCCAGCAGTCATACAGGTAACGAGCAGTTCTTC
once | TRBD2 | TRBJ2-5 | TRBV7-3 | CASSWGPGLAGETQYF | TGTGCCAGCAGTTGGGGTCCGGGACTAGCGGGGGAGACCCAGTACTTC
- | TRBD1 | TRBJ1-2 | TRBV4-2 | CASSQDRDRPLYGYTF | TGTGCCAGCAGCCAAGATCGGGACAGACCTCTCTATGGCTACACCTTC
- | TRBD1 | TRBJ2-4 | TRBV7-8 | CASSWDRGDIQYF | TGTGCCAGCAGCTGGGACAGGGGAGACATTCAGTACTTC
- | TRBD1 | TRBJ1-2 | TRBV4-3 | CASSQLTGGPNYGYTF | TGCGCCAGCAGCCAGCTAACAGGGGGACCTAACTATGGCTACACCTTC
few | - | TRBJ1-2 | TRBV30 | CAWSWEDGYTF | TGTGCCTGGAGTTGGGAGGATGGCTACACCTTC
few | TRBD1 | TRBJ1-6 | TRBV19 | CASSIARDRNSPLHF | TGTGCCAGTAGTATAGCGCGGGACAGAAATTCACCCCTCCACTTT
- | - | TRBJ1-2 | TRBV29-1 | CSVVSPLGDLNYGYTF | TGCAGCGTTGTTTCCCCTTTGGGAGACTTAAACTATGGCTACACCTTC
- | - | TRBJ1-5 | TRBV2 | CASSEYGQPGTNANQPQHF | TGTGCCAGCAGTGAATACGGACAGCCCGGGACAAACGCGAATCAGCCCCAGCATTTT
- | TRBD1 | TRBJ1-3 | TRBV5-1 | CASRSQTGDGNTIYF | TGCGCCAGCAGATCCCAAACAGGGGACGGAAACACCATATATTTT
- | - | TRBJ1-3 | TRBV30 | CAWSVRAGMGNTIYF | TGTGCCTGGAGTGTAAGGGCCGGGATGGGAAACACCATATATTTT
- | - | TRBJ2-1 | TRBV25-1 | CASSEWGDPPYNEQFF | TGTGCCAGCAGTGAATGGGGGGACCCGCCCTACAATGAGCAGTTCTTC
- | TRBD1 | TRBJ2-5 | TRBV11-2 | CASSKDRGLSTQYF | TGTGCCAGCAGCAAAGACAGGGGGCTATCGACCCAGTACTTC
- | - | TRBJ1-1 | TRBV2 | CASSDVVTANTEAFF | TGTGCCAGCAGTGACGTGGTGACAGCGAACACTGAAGCTTTCTTT
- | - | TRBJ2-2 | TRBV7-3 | CASSPGESTGELFF | TGTGCCAGCAGCCCGGGAGAAAGCACCGGGGAGCTGTTTTTT
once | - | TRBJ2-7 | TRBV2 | CASALGQEVEQYF | TGTGCCAGCGCCTTGGGACAAGAAGTCGAGCAGTACTTC
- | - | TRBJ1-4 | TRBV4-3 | CASSLGGDDEKLFF | TGCGCCAGCAGCCTCGGGGGGGACGATGAAAAACTGTTTTTT
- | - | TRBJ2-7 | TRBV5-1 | CASSRGVNEQYF | TGCGCCAGCAGCCGGGGAGTCAACGAGCAGTACTTC
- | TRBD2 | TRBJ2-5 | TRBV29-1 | CSGYDRTSGMETQYF | TGCAGCGGGTATGATAGGACTAGCGGGATGGAGACCCAGTACTTC
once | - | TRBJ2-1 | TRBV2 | CASSEARLRSEQFF | TGTGCCAGCAGTGAAGCGAGGCTGAGGTCGGAGCAGTTCTTC
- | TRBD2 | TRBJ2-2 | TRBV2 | CASIGRGLAGRTGELFF | TGTGCCAGCATCGGTCGGGGACTAGCGGGTCGGACCGGGGAGCTGTTTTTT
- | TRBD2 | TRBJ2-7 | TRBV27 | CASSSFSPLPSGTYEQYF | TGTGCCAGCAGTTCTTTTTCCCCCCTCCCTAGCGGGACCTACGAGCAGTACTTC
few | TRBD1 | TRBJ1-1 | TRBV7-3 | CASSLNRAGGEAFF | TGTGCCAGCAGCTTAAACAGGGCAGGGGGTGAAGCTTTCTTT
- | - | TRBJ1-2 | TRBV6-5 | CASTPGHFGGYGYTF | TGTGCCAGCACCCCTGGACACTTCGGCGGCTATGGCTACACCTTC
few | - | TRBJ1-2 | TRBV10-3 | CAISESQTGYTF | TGTGCCATCAGTGAGTCCCAGACAGGCTACACCTTC
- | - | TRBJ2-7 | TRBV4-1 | CASSRGPLSYEQYF | TGCGCCAGCAGCCGCGGGCCACTATCCTACGAGCAGTACTTC
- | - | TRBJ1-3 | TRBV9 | CASSAPAGGGLSGNTIYF | TGTGCCAGCAGTGCACCGGCGGGGGGCGGCCTCTCTGGAAACACCATATATTTT
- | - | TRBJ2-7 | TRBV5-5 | CASSLRLFNSYEQYF | TGTGCCAGCAGCTTACGACTGTTCAACTCCTACGAGCAGTACTTC
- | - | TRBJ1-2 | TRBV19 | CASTHSGRTRGYTF | TGTGCCAGTACCCATTCAGGAAGGACTCGAGGCTACACCTTC
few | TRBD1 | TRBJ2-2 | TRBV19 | CASIPGQGSVGELFF | TGTGCCAGTATCCCGGGACAGGGGTCAGTCGGGGAGCTGTTTTTT
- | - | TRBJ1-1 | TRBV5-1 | CASSLWGERSTEAFF | TGCGCCAGCAGCTTGTGGGGGGAACGGAGCACTGAAGCTTTCTTT
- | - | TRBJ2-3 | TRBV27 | CASSIPNTDTQYF | TGTGCCAGCAGTATACCTAACACAGATACGCAGTATTTT
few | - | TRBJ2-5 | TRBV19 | CASSILGGETQYF | TGTGCCAGTAGTATCTTGGGAGGAGAGACCCAGTACTTC
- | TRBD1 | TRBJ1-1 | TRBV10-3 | CATQRGQGDTEAFF | TGTGCCACCCAACGGGGACAGGGGGACACTGAAGCTTTCTTT
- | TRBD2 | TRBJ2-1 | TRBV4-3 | CASSQDLAGVDEQFF | TGCGCCAGCAGCCAAGATCTAGCGGGAGTGGATGAGCAGTTCTTC
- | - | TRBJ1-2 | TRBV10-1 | CATRTSDQPGYTF | TGCGCCACCAGGACATCCGACCAGCCTGGCTACACCTTC